This TCR beta chain emerged from a study of blood T cell repertoires in COVID-19. Study details: The United States, Italy and Spain provided the acute and convalescent COVID-19 samples. T cells, B-cell-depleted T cells, or PBMCs provided the cDNA or gDNA that served as material.

In the authors' methods: Estimates of nucleated cell counts were drawn from the amplification of reference gene primers. Data came from immunoSEQ multiplex PCR; TCRdb stores just in-frame clones and leaves some out. V, J and clone size derive from that table, while D and trimming were established from the DNA sequence. Counted here are about 430,000 clones, around 87% occurring once; the ten biggest clones make up around 0.91%. CDR3 size: 15 residues. With V trimmed by 5 bases and J by 8 bases, 13 bases remained unmatched. Germline-derived CDR1 and CDR2 are SGHTA and FQGNSA. Cohort assignment relied on participant-reported clinical history.

V is TRBV7-2 and J is TRBJ2-3; 7 nucleotides match TRBD1. Sequencing was carried out using PBMCs or T cells enriched from blood (not recorded which). The TCR comes from a woman in her 30s with acute COVID-19. CDR3 residues: CASSPRTGLTGTQYF. The CDR3 DNA reads as TGTGCCAGCAGCCCTAGGACAGGCCTTACGGGTACGCAGTATTTT.